These 7 T cell receptor beta chains were all obtained from the same sample, sequenced in a study of monozygotic twins with inflammatory bowel disease. With the 5' RACE reads reprocessed, TCRdb shows one record per CDR3 protein and no DNA. The repertoire table contains about 210,000 distinct CDR3 sequences. The sample was blood. The receptor source for this set is a human donor with ulcerative colitis or Crohn's disease, or a healthy co-twin of an affected twin (not recorded which).

This rearrangement joins TRBV5-1 to TRBJ1-2; TCRdb's D gene call, TRBD1, goes unchecked for lack of DNA. Germline values: CDR1 SGHRS, CDR2 YFSETQ. This CDR3 is 15 amino acids long. CDR3 loop: CASSPDGVPFDGYTF.

The rearrangement joins TRBV6-1 to TRBJ1-1; TCRdb returns TRBD1, unconfirmable since there is no DNA. The CDR3 is 14 residues long. Germline assignment: CDR1 MNHNS and CDR2 SASEGT. CDR3 amino acids: CASRGRLFNTEAFF.

V is TRBV20-1 and J is TRBJ2-3. Germline V lookup: CDR1 DFQATT, CDR2 SNEGSKA (reference sequence). The CDR3 sequence is 11 residues long. Here the CDR3 reads CSATVGDTQYF.

This rearrangement joins TRBV12-3 or TRBV12-4 to TRBJ2-7; the D gene TCRdb calls, TRBD2, cannot be checked with no DNA. The CDR3 spans 16 residues. The CDR3 reads CASSLWGDLSSYEQYF.

This rearrangement joins TRBV5-4 to TRBJ2-1; TCRdb names TRBD1, which stays unverified in the absence of DNA. Germline V gene lookup returns CDR1 SGHNT and CDR2 YYREEE (reference sequence). CDR3 length equals 15 residues. CDR3 sequence: CASSLVPGTYNEQFF.

The chain carries TRBV20-1 and TRBJ2-7. Germline CDR1 reads DFQATT; CDR2 reads SNEGSKA (reference sequence). This CDR3 comprises 13 residues. CDR3 sequence reads: CSATSLDSYEQYF.

The rearrangement joins TRBV24-1 to TRBJ2-2. CDR1 and CDR2 from the germline V gene are KGHDR and SFDVKD. The CDR3 is 15 amino acids. CDR3 protein: CATSDGQTNTGELFF.